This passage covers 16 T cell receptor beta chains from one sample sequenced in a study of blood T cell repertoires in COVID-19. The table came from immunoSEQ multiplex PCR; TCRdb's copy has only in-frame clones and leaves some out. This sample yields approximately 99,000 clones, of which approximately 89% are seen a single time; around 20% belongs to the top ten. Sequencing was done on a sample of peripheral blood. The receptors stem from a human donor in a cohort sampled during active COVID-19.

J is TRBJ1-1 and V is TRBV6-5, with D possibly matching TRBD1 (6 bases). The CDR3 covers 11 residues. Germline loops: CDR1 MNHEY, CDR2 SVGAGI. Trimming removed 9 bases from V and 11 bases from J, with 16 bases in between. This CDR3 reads CASWTVVTAFF. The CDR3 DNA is TGTGCCAGTTGGACAGTCGTTACGGCTTTCTTT.

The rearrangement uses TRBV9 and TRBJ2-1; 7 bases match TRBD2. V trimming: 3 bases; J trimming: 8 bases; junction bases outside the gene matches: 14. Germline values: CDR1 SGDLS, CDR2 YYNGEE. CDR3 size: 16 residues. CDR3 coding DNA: TGTGCCAGCAGCGGCGAGGGAGGGAACGCCTTCGATGAGCAGTTCTTC. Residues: CASSGEGGNAFDEQFF.

The CDR3 DNA follows: TGTGCCAGCTCACCCTTTACAGGGGACGGAAACACCATATATTTT. It yields the protein CASSPFTGDGNTIYF. V gene TRBV18 combines with J gene TRBJ1-3; 7 positions match TRBD1. Trimming took 3 bases from V and 4 from J; bases not matched to a gene: 6. This CDR3 is built from 15 residues. CDR1 and CDR2 (germline): KGHSH, LQKENI.

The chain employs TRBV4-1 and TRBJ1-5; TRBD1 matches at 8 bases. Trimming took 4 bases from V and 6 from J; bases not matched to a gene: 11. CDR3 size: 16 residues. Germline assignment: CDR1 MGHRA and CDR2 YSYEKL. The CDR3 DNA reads TGCGCCAGCAGCCCTACCGGGACAGGTCTAAGTCAGCCCCAGCATTTT. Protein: CASSPTGTGLSQPQHF.

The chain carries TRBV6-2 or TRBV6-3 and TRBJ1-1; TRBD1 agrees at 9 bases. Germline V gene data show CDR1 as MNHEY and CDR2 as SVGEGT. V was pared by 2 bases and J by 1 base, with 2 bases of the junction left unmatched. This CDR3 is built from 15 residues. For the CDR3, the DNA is TGTGCCAGCAGTTACGCGGGACAGGGGAACACTGAAGCTTTCTTT. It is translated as CASSYAGQGNTEAFF.

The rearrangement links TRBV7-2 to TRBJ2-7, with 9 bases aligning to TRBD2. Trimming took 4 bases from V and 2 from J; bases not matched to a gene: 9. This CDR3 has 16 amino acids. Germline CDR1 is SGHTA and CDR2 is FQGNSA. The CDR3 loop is CASSSLTSGRTYEQYF. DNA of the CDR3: TGTGCCAGCAGCTCCCTAACTAGCGGGCGAACCTACGAGCAGTACTTC.

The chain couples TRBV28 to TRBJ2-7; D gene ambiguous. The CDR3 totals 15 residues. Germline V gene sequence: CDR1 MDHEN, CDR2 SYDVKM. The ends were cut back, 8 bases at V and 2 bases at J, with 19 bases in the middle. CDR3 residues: CASERIAGYTYEQYF. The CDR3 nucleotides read TGTGCCAGCGAACGGATAGCCGGGTACACCTACGAGCAGTACTTC.

CDR3 in amino acids: CAISEPTSGRANEQFF. DNA of the CDR3: TGTGCCATCAGTGAACCGACTAGCGGGAGGGCCAATGAGCAGTTCTTC. J is TRBJ2-1 and V is TRBV10-3; 14 bases agree with TRBD2. Germline values: CDR1 ENHRY, CDR2 SYGVKD. The CDR3 is 16 residues long. The J segment lost 6 bases and the V segment lost 3 bases, leaving 4 bases of the junction unmatched.

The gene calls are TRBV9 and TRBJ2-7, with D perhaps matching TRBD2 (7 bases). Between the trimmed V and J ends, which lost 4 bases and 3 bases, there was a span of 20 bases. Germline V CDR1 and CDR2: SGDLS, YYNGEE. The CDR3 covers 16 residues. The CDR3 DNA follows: TGTGCCAGCAGCAAGGGGGGGCAAGGACAGTACTACGAGCAGTACTTC. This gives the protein CASSKGGQGQYYEQYF.

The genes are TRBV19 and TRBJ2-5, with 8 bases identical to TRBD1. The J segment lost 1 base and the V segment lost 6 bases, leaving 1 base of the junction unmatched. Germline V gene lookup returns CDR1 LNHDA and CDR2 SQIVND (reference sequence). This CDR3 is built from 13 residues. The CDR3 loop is CASRDRGQETQYF. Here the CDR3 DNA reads TGTGCCAGTAGAGACAGGGGCCAAGAGACCCAGTACTTC.

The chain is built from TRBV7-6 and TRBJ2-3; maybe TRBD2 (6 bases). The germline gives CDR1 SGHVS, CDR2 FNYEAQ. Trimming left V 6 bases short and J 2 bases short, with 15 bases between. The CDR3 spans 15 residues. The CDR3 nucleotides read TGTGCCAGCAGATTGGGCGGGGCCTTCACAGATACGCAGTATTTT. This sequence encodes CASRLGGAFTDTQYF.

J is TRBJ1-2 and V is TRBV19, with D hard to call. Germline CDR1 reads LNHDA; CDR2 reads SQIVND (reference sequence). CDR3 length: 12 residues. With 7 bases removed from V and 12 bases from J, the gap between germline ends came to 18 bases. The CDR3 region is CASTGEAPAHTF. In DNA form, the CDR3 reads TGTGCCAGTACCGGGGAGGCCCCAGCCCACACCTTC. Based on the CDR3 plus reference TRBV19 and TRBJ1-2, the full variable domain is DGGITQSPKYLFRKEGQNVTLSCEQNLNHDAMYWYRQDPGQGLRLIYYSQIVNDFQKGDIAEGYSVSREKKESFPLTVTSAQKNPTAFYLCASTGEAPAHTFGSGTRLTVV.

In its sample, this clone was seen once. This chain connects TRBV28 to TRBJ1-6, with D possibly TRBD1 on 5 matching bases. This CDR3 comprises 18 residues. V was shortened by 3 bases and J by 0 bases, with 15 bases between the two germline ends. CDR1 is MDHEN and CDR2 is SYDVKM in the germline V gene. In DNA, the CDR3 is TGTGCCAGCAGTTTCCGACAGATAATCATCTCCTATAATTCACCCCTCCACTTT. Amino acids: CASSFRQIIISYNSPLHF.

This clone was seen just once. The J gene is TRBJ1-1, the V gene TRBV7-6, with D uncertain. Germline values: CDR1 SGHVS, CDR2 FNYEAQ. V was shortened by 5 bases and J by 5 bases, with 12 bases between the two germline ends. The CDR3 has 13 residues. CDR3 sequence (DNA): TGTGCCAGCAGCACCAAGGGAGGAACTGAAGCTTTCTTT. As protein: CASSTKGGTEAFF. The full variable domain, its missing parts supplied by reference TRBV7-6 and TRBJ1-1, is GAGVSQSPRYKVTKRGQDVALRCDPISGHVSLYWYRQALGQGPEFLTYFNYEAQQDKSGLPNDRFSAERPEGSISTLTIQRTEQRDSAMYRCASSTKGGTEAFFGQGTRLTVV.

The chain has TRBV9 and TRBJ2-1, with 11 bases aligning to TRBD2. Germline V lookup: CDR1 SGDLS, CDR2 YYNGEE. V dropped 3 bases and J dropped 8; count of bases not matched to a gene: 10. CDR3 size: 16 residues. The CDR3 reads CASSAGAGLAVDEQFF. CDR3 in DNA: TGTGCCAGCAGCGCAGGGGCGGGACTAGCGGTCGATGAGCAGTTCTTC.

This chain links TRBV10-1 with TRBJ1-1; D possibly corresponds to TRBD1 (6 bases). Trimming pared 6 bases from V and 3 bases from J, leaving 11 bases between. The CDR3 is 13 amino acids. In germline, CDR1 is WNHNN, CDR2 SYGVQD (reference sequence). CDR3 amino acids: CASSRGPHTEAFF. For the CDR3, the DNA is TGCGCCAGCAGCAGGGGACCGCACACTGAAGCTTTCTTT.